This is a list of T cell receptor beta chains from one sample in a study of Ad26.COV2.S vaccination and SARS-CoV-2 variants. Assay used: immunoSEQ multiplex PCR; TCRdb lists only in-frame clones, some missing. The top ten hold approximately 5% of the sample, which has about 350,000 clones, 75% to 90% seen once. The specimen comprised peripheral blood, sampled in a trial of Ad26.COV2.S vaccine versus placebo. The receptors stem from a person aged 18 to 65 who received the Ad26.COV2.S COVID-19 vaccine or a placebo. Both conserved end residues are part of each CDR3. The order of the fields is V gene, J gene, CDR3 length, CDR3 protein.

v_gene: TRBV6-5; j_gene: TRBJ2-7; len: 13; CDR3aa: CASSYSTGYEQYF
v_gene: TRBV29-1; j_gene: TRBJ2-7; len: 12; CDR3aa: CSVSNRHNEQYF
v_gene: TRBV2; j_gene: TRBJ1-4; len: 10; CDR3aa: CASRANYLFF
v_gene: TRBV27; j_gene: TRBJ1-1; len: 15; CDR3aa: CASSLWGAGATEAFF
v_gene: TRBV6-5; j_gene: TRBJ2-5; len: 14; CDR3aa: CASSLNQDRETQYF
v_gene: TRBV15; j_gene: TRBJ1-6; len: 16; CDR3aa: CATSRDGSGGRSPLHF
v_gene: TRBV6-5; j_gene: TRBJ2-7; len: 13; CDR3aa: CASSSYGTYEQYF
v_gene: TRBV19; j_gene: TRBJ2-1; len: 13; CDR3aa: CASSIGQNNEQFF
v_gene: TRBV5-6; j_gene: TRBJ2-7; len: 15; CDR3aa: CASSLGQGSSYEQYF
v_gene: TRBV6-1; j_gene: TRBJ2-4; len: 12; CDR3aa: CASSEAEGIQYF
v_gene: TRBV2; j_gene: TRBJ2-3; len: 15; CDR3aa: CASSRLAGGTDTQYF
v_gene: TRBV11-3; j_gene: TRBJ2-2; len: 15; CDR3aa: CASSPGEGNTGELFF
v_gene: TRBV19; j_gene: TRBJ1-6; len: 16; CDR3aa: CASSTTGSSYNSPLHF
v_gene: TRBV4-3; j_gene: TRBJ1-1; len: 14; CDR3aa: CASSPEDRAATAFF
v_gene: TRBV27; j_gene: TRBJ2-5; len: 14; CDR3aa: CASSTREDQETQYF
v_gene: TRBV10-3; j_gene: TRBJ1-1; len: 15; CDR3aa: CAISEGPPGNTEAFF
v_gene: TRBV4-2; j_gene: TRBJ2-3; len: 17; CDR3aa: CASSQESTSGGAGTQYF
v_gene: TRBV3-1/TRBV3-2; j_gene: TRBJ1-1; len: 15; CDR3aa: CASSQERYRNTEAFF
v_gene: TRBV27; j_gene: TRBJ2-7; len: 15; CDR3aa: CASSFGSSPLYEQYF
v_gene: TRBV5-1; j_gene: TRBJ1-3; len: 15; CDR3aa: CASSLAGESGNTIYF
v_gene: TRBV7-9; j_gene: TRBJ1-1; len: 14; CDR3aa: CASSLSRRGTEAFF
v_gene: TRBV21-1; j_gene: TRBJ1-5; len: 16; CDR3aa: CASSARLILSNQPQHF
v_gene: TRBV4-3; j_gene: TRBJ1-1; len: 13; CDR3aa: CASSLGLNTEAFF
v_gene: TRBV5-1; j_gene: TRBJ1-3; len: 15; CDR3aa: CASSLEGNSGNTIYF
v_gene: TRBV19; j_gene: TRBJ1-1; len: 14; CDR3aa: CASSITRGSTEAFF
v_gene: TRBV5-1; j_gene: TRBJ2-7; len: 14; CDR3aa: CASSSSGSSYEQYF
v_gene: TRBV7-9; j_gene: TRBJ1-3; len: 13; CDR3aa: CASRLMTGNTIYF
v_gene: TRBV9; j_gene: TRBJ2-3; len: 18; CDR3aa: CASSVSGSGGMSTDTQYF
v_gene: TRBV5-1; j_gene: TRBJ2-1; len: 15; CDR3aa: CASSQAGGGYNEQFF
v_gene: TRBV5-5; j_gene: TRBJ2-7; len: 14; CDR3aa: CASSLVGFSYEQYF
v_gene: TRBV28; j_gene: TRBJ1-5; len: 12; CDR3aa: CASSLSPQPQHF
v_gene: TRBV7-2; j_gene: TRBJ1-5; len: 18; CDR3aa: CASSTTIVGGSSNQPQHF